Presented here are 25 T cell receptor beta chains from one specimen sequenced in a study of blood T cell repertoires in COVID-19. Sequenced by immunoSEQ multiplex PCR; TCRdb stores in-frame clones only, minus some. The sample lists about 400,000 clones; about 87% were seen once. The sequenced material came from peripheral blood. Source of these receptors: a human donor in a cohort sampled during active COVID-19.

This sequence joins TRBV4-1 and TRBJ2-2, with 11 nucleotides matching TRBD2. V was pared by 4 bases and J by 6 bases, with 10 bases of the junction left unmatched. CDR1 and CDR2 from the germline V gene are MGHRA and YSYEKL. The CDR3 contains 17 residues. CDR3 amino acids: CASSLLYSGGAAGELFF. The CDR3 DNA reads TGCGCCAGCAGCCTATTGTATAGCGGGGGGGCCGCCGGGGAGCTGTTTTTT.

This clone appeared a single time. The chain uses TRBV5-1 and TRBJ1-2; D gene unclear. The CDR3 has 14 residues. Germline V gives CDR1 SGHRS, CDR2 YFSETQ. V was pared by 4 bases and J by 0 bases, with 10 bases between. The CDR3 is CASSPGGPNYGYTF. The CDR3 region has the DNA TGCGCCAGCAGCCCAGGTGGGCCTAACTATGGCTACACCTTC.

The J gene is TRBJ1-1, the V gene TRBV28; D remains ambiguous. Trimming removed 7 bases at V and 3 bases at J, with 12 bases between. Germline V CDR1 and CDR2: MDHEN, SYDVKM. This CDR3 spans 13 amino acids. This CDR3 reads CASNQNRDTEAFF. CDR3 bases: TGTGCCAGCAACCAAAATCGGGACACTGAAGCTTTCTTT.

This clone was observed a few times. This chain connects TRBV10-3 to TRBJ2-4; possible D gene TRBD1, 6 bases. Trimming removed 5 bases from V and 5 bases from J, with 13 bases in between. This CDR3 is 14 amino acids long. Per the germline V gene, CDR1 is ENHRY and CDR2 is SYGVKD. CDR3 region: CAISWTAMENIQYF. The CDR3 nucleotides read TGTGCCATCAGTTGGACAGCGATGGAAAACATTCAGTACTTC.

This clone was picked up one time. The genes are TRBV7-8 and TRBJ1-2; maybe TRBD1 (5 bases). This CDR3 spans 14 amino acids. Deletions cut 1 base from V and 0 bases from J, with 6 bases between. In germline, CDR1 is SGHVS, CDR2 FQNEAQ. The CDR3 here is CASSLEGTNYGYTF. CDR3 DNA: TGTGCCAGCAGCTTAGAGGGGACTAACTATGGCTACACCTTC. Combining the CDR3 with reference TRBV7-8 and TRBJ1-2 gives the whole variable domain GAGVSQSPRYKVAKRGQDVALRCDPISGHVSLFWYQQALGQGPEFLTYFQNEAQLDKSGLPSDRFFAERPEGSVSTLKIQRTQQEDSAVYLCASSLEGTNYGYTFGSGTRLTVV.

Remarks on this clone: This sample also contains other DNA sequences that code for the same CDR3. This chain uses TRBV5-1 with TRBJ2-5; TRBD1 agrees at 7 bases. Trimming took 3 bases from V and 2 from J; bases not matched to a gene: 4. CDR3 length: 14 residues. CDR1 SGHRS and CDR2 YFSETQ come from the germline V gene. CDR3 sequence: CASSWGQSQETQYF. CDR3 bases: TGCGCCAGCAGCTGGGGACAGTCTCAAGAGACCCAGTACTTC.

V is TRBV11-2 and J is TRBJ2-3, with 11 bases identical to TRBD2. Trimming at V came to 5 bases and at J to 5 bases, leaving 3 bases not matched to a gene. Germline V gives CDR1 SGHAT, CDR2 FQNNGV. This CDR3 region has 14 residues. CDR3: CASSRTSGLDTQYF. CDR3 nucleotides: TGTGCCAGCAGCCGGACTAGCGGGTTAGATACGCAGTATTTT. The variable domain in full, with the rest retrieved from reference TRBV11-2 and TRBJ2-3, is EAGVAQSPRYKIIEKRQSVAFWCNPISGHATLYWYQQILGQGPKLLIQFQNNGVVDDSQLPKDRFSAERLKGVDSTLKIQPAKLEDSAVYLCASSRTSGLDTQYFGPGTRLTVL.

The chain has TRBV28 and TRBJ2-7; 8 nucleotides align to TRBD2. The CDR3 is 13 residues long. V trimming: 2 bases; J trimming: 13 bases; junction bases outside the gene matches: 10. The germline CDR1 and CDR2 sequences are MDHEN and SYDVKM. This chain's CDR3 is CASSLQVAGGPYF. The CDR3 coding sequence is TGTGCCAGCAGTTTACAGGTGGCGGGAGGCCCCTACTTC. Complete variable domain (other parts from reference TRBV28 and TRBJ2-7): DVKVTQSSRYLVKRTGEKVFLECVQDMDHENMFWYRQDPGLGLRLIYFSYDVKMKEKGDIPEGYSVSREKKERFSLILESASTNQTSMYLCASSLQVAGGPYFGPGTRLTVT.

The rearrangement uses TRBV6-5 and TRBJ2-1; 9 bases line up with TRBD1. CDR1 and CDR2 (germline): MNHEY, SVGAGI. V dropped 6 bases and J dropped 6; count of bases not matched to a gene: 3. The CDR3 runs 13 residues. In nucleotides, the CDR3 is TGTGCCAGCAGGGGACAGGGAAGCAATGAGCAGTTCTTC. Amino acids: CASRGQGSNEQFF.

This clone was detected a few times. This sequence joins TRBV2 and TRBJ1-1; D is perhaps TRBD1 (6 bases). Per the germline V gene, CDR1 is SNHLY and CDR2 is FYNNEI. Trimming left V 7 bases short and J 11 bases short, with 23 bases between. This CDR3 has 14 residues. The chain's CDR3 is CASNGFRDKLTAFF. The DNA of the CDR3 is TGTGCCAGCAACGGCTTTAGGGACAAGCTTACGGCTTTCTTT.

This sequence joins TRBV15 and TRBJ2-7; 7 bases match TRBD1. Losses at the gene ends were 0 bases for V and 9 bases for J; bases not matched to a gene: 5. The CDR3 totals 13 residues. Germline lookup yields CDR1 LNHNV and CDR2 YYDKDF (reference sequence). The CDR3 region has the DNA TGTGCCACCAGCAGAGATAGGGGGCTGGGGCAGTACTTC. Translation gives CATSRDRGLGQYF.

The chain is built from TRBV7-9 and TRBJ2-7; D is perhaps TRBD2 (5 bases). V was shortened by 5 bases and J by 6 bases, with 11 bases between the two germline ends. The germline V gene encodes CDR1 SEHNR and CDR2 FQNEAQ (reference sequence). The CDR3 has 12 residues. This CDR3 reads CASSPGGLEQYF. The CDR3 DNA follows: TGTGCCAGCAGCCCCGGAGGCCTCGAGCAGTACTTC.

The rearrangement joins TRBV6-6 to TRBJ2-5; D may be TRBD2 (6 bases). The CDR3 length is 15 residues. Between the trimmed V and J ends, which lost 7 bases and 6 bases, there was a span of 21 bases. Germline lookup yields CDR1 MNHNY and CDR2 SVGAGI (reference sequence). The CDR3 coding sequence is TGTGCCAGCAAACTTCTACCAGGGAGGATGCAGACCCAGTACTTC. Translation: CASKLLPGRMQTQYF.

V gene TRBV7-9 combines with J gene TRBJ2-7; TRBD1 aligns across 7 bases. V was pared by 6 bases and J by 3 bases, with 2 bases of the junction left unmatched. From germline, CDR1 is SEHNR and CDR2 FQNEAQ (reference sequence). The CDR3 loop spans 12 amino acids. In nucleotides, the CDR3 is TGTGCCAGCAGTTACAGGGGCTACGAGCAGTACTTC. It translates to CASSYRGYEQYF.

This chain links TRBV2 with TRBJ2-5; 8 nucleotides align to TRBD1. J was trimmed by 1 base and V by 8 bases; bases with no gene match: 3. This CDR3 has 13 amino acids. Germline V gene lookup returns CDR1 SNHLY and CDR2 FYNNEI. CDR3 DNA sequence: TGTGCCAGCTCCGGGACAGGCCAAGAGACCCAGTACTTC. Residues: CASSGTGQETQYF. The full variable domain, rest sourced from reference TRBV2 and TRBJ2-5, is EPEVTQTPSHQVTQMGQEVILRCVPISNHLYFYWYRQILGQKVEFLVSFYNNEISEKSEIFDDQFSVERPDGSNFTLKIRSTKLEDSAMYFCASSGTGQETQYFGPGTRLLVL.

The V and J genes are TRBV30 and TRBJ2-5, with 13 bases that match TRBD2. There are 13 residues in the CDR3. V shed 7 bases, J shed 4 bases, and the junction held 3 bases outside the gene matches. From germline, CDR1 is GTSNPN and CDR2 SVGIG (reference sequence). CDR3 sequence reads: CASGLAGTETQYF. The DNA of the CDR3 is TGTGCCTCGGGACTAGCGGGAACAGAGACCCAGTACTTC.

The chain carries TRBV19 and TRBJ2-1; possible D gene TRBD2, 8 bases. Germline CDR1 reads LNHDA; CDR2 reads SQIVND (reference sequence). V lost 1 base, J lost 12 bases, and 19 bases lay in between. This CDR3 contains 15 residues. In DNA form, the CDR3 reads TGTGCCAGTAGTATAGTCGGGGGGGAACAGGGGAGGCAGTTCTTC. This codes for CASSIVGGEQGRQFF.

The chain has TRBV11-2 and TRBJ2-7, with 9 bases matching TRBD2. This CDR3 region has 18 residues. V trimming: 3 bases; J trimming: 4 bases; junction bases outside the gene matches: 16. The germline V gene encodes CDR1 SGHAT and CDR2 FQNNGV. CDR3 in DNA: TGTGCCAGCAGCTTTTCCGGACTAGCGTTGGTGGGTTTGTACGAGCAGTACTTC. Residues: CASSFSGLALVGLYEQYF.

The chain carries TRBV4-2 and TRBJ2-3; perhaps TRBD1 as D (5 bases). Germline CDR1 and CDR2: LGHNA and YNFKEQ. The CDR3 totals 20 residues. V shed 0 bases and J shed 1 base, with 23 bases lying between them. CDR3 residues: CASSQDLPQGLIYGTDTQYF. The CDR3 nucleotides read TGTGCCAGCAGCCAAGATCTACCGCAGGGTTTGATTTATGGCACAGATACGCAGTATTTT.

The V gene is TRBV24-1, the J gene TRBJ2-1; D may be TRBD2 (7 bases). Germline CDR1 is KGHDR and CDR2 is SFDVKD. CDR3 size: 15 residues. V dropped 1 base and J dropped 7 bases, with 13 bases sitting between them. The CDR3 is CATSDFGGAENEQFF. CDR3 sequence (DNA): TGTGCCACCAGTGATTTTGGGGGGGCAGAAAATGAGCAGTTCTTC.

J is TRBJ1-1 and V is TRBV4-1; D perhaps matches TRBD1 (5 bases). V shed 0 bases and J shed 0 bases, with 8 bases lying between them. The length of the CDR3 is 15 residues. In germline, CDR1 is MGHRA, CDR2 YSYEKL. In nucleotides, the CDR3 is TGCGCCAGCAGCCAAGAGGGGCGGATGAACACTGAAGCTTTCTTT. Residues: CASSQEGRMNTEAFF.

V gene TRBV5-6 combines with J gene TRBJ2-4; D gene unclear. This CDR3 has 14 amino acids. The V gene lost 2 bases and the J gene lost 0 bases, with 6 bases spanning the gap. CDR1 and CDR2 from the germline V gene are SGHDT and YYEEEE. CDR3 nucleotides: TGTGCCAGCAGCTTACTAAAAGCCAAAAACATTCAGTACTTC. This encodes CASSLLKAKNIQYF.

The rearrangement links TRBV5-6 to TRBJ2-2; 14 nucleotides align to TRBD2. CDR3 length equals 18 residues. Germline trimming cut 0 bases from V and 5 bases from J; bases unmatched to any gene: 6. Germline V gives CDR1 SGHDT, CDR2 YYEEEE. For the CDR3, the DNA is TGTGCCAGCAGCTTGGCCGGGACTAGCGGGAGAATTACCGGGGAGCTGTTTTTT. Protein: CASSLAGTSGRITGELFF.

The chain couples TRBV27 to TRBJ2-7; 9 bases agree with TRBD1. Germline trimming cut 3 bases from V and 2 bases from J; bases unmatched to any gene: 8. There are 16 residues in the CDR3. Germline CDR1 is MNHEY and CDR2 is SMNVEV (reference sequence). CDR3 residues: CASSLASGDRAYEQYF. CDR3 DNA: TGTGCCAGCAGTTTGGCCTCTGGGGACAGGGCCTACGAGCAGTACTTC.

J is TRBJ2-7 and V is TRBV2, with 9 nucleotides matching TRBD1. The CDR3 has 15 amino acids. With 7 bases clipped from V and 0 bases from J, the junction kept 7 bases outside the gene matches. Germline loops: CDR1 SNHLY, CDR2 FYNNEI. In DNA form, the CDR3 reads TGTGCCAGCACCATTGGACAGGGGATCTCCTACGAGCAGTACTTC. Its protein is CASTIGQGISYEQYF.